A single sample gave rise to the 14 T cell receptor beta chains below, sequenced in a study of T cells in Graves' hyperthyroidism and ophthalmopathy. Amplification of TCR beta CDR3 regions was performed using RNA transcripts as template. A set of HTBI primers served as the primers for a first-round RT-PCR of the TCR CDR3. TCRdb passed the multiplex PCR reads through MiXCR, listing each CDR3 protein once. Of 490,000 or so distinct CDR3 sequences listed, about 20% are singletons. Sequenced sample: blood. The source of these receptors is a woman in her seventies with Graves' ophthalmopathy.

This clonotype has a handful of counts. Here the CDR3 reads CSARRGIEQYF. DNA for the CDR3: TGCAGTGCTAGACGGGGGATCGAGCAGTACTTC. The chain uses TRBV20-1 and TRBJ2-7; D might be TRBD2 (6 bases). The ends were cut back, 2 bases at V and 6 bases at J, with 8 bases in the middle. Germline CDR1 reads DFQATT; CDR2 reads SNEGSKA (reference sequence). CDR3 length: 11 amino acids.

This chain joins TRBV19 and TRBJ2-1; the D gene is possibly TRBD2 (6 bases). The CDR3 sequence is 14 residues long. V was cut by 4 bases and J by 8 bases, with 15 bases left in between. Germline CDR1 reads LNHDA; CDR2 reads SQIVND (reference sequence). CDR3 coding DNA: TGTGCCAGTAGTAGGGCGGGAAAGGGCCATGAGCAGTTCTTC. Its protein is CASSRAGKGHEQFF.

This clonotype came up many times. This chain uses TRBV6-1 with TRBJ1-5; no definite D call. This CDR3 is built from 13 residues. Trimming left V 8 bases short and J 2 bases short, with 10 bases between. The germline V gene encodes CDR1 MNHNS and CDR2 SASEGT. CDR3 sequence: CASLRNGNQPQHF. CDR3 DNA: TGTGCCAGCTTGAGGAATGGCAATCAGCCCCAGCATTTT.

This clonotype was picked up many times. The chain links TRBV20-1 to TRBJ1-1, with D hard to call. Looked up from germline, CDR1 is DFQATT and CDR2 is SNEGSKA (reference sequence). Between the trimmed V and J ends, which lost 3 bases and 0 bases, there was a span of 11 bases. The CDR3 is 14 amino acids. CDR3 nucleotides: TGCAGTGCTAGGGACTGGATCATGAACACTGAAGCTTTCTTT. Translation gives CSARDWIMNTEAFF.

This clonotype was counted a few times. CDR3 nucleotides: TGTGCCACCAGTGATTTGACCAGGGCTGATGGCTACACCTTC. It encodes CATSDLTRADGYTF. The genes are TRBV24-1 and TRBJ1-2; maybe TRBD1 (5 bases). Germline CDR1 reads KGHDR; CDR2 reads SFDVKD. This CDR3 comprises 14 residues. V dropped 0 bases and J dropped 6 bases, with 10 bases sitting between them.

The CDR3 DNA follows: TGCGCCAGCACTGGTTCGGGGGAGCAGTACTTC. Its protein product is CASTGSGEQYF. This chain connects TRBV10-2 to TRBJ2-7; tentatively, D is TRBD2 (5 bases). There are 11 residues in the CDR3. Trimming removed 7 bases at V and 7 bases at J, with 11 bases between. CDR1 and CDR2 from the germline V gene are WSHSY and SAAADI.

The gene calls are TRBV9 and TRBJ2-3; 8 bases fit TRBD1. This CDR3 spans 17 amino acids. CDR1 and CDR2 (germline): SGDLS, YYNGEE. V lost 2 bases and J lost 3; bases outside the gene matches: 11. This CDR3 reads CASSVAWTGMVTDTQYF. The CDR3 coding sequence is TGTGCCAGCAGCGTGGCCTGGACAGGGATGGTAACAGATACGCAGTATTTT.

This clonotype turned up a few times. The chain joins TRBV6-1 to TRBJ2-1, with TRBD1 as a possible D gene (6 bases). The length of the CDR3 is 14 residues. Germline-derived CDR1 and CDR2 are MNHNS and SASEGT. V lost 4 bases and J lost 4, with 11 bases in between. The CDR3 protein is CASSASRGYNEQFF. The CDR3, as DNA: TGTGCCAGCAGTGCGTCGAGGGGGTACAATGAGCAGTTCTTC.

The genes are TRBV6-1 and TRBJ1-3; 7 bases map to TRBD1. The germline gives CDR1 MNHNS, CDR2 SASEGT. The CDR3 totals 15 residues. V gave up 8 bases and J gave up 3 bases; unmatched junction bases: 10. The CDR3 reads CASHNNRGYGNTIYF. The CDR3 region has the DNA TGTGCCAGCCACAACAACAGGGGATATGGAAACACCATATATTTT.

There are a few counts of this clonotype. The CDR3 protein is CASSLIQIYGYTF. The CDR3 region has the DNA TGTGCCAGCAGCTTGATACAGATCTATGGCTACACCTTC. The V gene is TRBV5-8, the J gene TRBJ1-2; no clear D. V lost 1 base and J lost 4, with 8 bases in between. The CDR3 has 13 residues. CDR1 and CDR2 (germline): SGHTS, YDEGEE.

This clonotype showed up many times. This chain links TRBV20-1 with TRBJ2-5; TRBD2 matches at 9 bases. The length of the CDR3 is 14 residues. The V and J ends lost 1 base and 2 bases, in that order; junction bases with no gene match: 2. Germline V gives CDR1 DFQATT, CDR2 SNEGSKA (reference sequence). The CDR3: CSARVAGEQETQYF. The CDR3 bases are TGCAGTGCTAGAGTAGCGGGAGAACAAGAGACCCAGTACTTC.

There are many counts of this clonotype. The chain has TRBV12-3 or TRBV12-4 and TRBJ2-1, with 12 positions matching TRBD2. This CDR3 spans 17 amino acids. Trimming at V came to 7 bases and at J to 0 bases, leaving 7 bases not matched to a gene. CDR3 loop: CASTPTSGRSSYNEQFF. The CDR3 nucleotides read TGTGCCAGCACCCCTACTAGCGGGAGGTCCTCCTACAATGAGCAGTTCTTC.

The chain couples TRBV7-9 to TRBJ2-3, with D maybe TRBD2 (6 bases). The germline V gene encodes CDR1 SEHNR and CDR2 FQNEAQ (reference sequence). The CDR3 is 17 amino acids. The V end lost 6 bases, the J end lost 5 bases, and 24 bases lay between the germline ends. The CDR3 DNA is TGTGCCAGCAGTTCCCCCCGTGGAACGGGAGTGGGAGATACGCAGTATTTT. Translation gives CASSSPRGTGVGDTQYF.

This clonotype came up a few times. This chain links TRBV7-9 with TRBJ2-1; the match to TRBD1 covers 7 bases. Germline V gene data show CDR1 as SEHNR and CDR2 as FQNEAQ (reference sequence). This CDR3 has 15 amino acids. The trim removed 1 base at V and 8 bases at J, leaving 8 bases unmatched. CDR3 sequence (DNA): TGTGCCAGCAGCTTAGACAGGGGCCGTTGGGATGAGCAGTTCTTC. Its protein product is CASSLDRGRWDEQFF. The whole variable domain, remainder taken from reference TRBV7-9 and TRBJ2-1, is DTGVSQNPRHKITKRGQNVTFRCDPISEHNRLYWYRQTLGQGPEFLTYFQNEAQLEKSRLLSDRFSAERPKGSFSTLEIQRTEQGDSAMYLCASSLDRGRWDEQFFGPGTRLTVL.